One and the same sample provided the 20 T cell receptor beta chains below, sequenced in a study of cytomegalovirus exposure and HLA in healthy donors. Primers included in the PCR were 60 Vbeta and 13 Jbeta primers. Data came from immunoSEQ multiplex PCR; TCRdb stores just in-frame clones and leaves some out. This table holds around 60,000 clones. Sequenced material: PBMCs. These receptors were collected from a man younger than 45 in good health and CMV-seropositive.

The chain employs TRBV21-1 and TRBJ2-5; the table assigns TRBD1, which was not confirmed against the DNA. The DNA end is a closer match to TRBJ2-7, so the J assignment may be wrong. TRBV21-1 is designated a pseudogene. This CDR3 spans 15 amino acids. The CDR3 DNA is TGTGCCAGCAGCTTGCGCAGGGAAAGATCCTACGAGCAGTACTTC. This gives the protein CASSLRRERSYEQYF.

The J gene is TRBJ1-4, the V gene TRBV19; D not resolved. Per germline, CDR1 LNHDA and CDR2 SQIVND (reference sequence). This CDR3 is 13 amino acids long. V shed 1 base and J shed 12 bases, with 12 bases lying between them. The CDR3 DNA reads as TGTGCCAGTAGTATAGTTCAGCGTCGGGAACTGTTTTTT. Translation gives CASSIVQRRELFF.

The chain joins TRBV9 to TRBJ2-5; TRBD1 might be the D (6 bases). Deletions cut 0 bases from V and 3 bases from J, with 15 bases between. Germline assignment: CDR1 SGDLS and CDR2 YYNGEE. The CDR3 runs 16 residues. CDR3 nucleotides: TGTGCCAGCAGCGTAGCAGGGGATGGGGTAGAAGAGACCCAGTACTTC. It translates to CASSVAGDGVEETQYF.

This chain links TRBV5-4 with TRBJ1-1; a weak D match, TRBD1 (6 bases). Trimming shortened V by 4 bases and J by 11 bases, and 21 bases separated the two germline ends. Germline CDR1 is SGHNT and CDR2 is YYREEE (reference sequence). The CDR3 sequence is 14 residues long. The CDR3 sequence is CASSPRGQMVSAFF. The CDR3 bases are TGTGCCAGCAGCCCGAGGGGACAAATGGTATCCGCTTTCTTT. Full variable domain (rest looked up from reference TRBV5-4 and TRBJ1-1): ETGVTQSPTHLIKTRGQQVTLRCSSQSGHNTVSWYQQALGQGPQFIFQYYREEENGRGNFPPRFSGLQFPNYSSELNVNALELDDSALYLCASSPRGQMVSAFFGQGTRLTVV.

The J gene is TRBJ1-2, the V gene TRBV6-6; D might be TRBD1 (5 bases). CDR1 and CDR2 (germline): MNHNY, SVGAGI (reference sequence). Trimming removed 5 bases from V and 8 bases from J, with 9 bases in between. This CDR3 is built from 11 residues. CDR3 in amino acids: CASSLRGGYTF. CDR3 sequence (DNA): TGTGCCAGCAGTCTAAGGGGAGGCTACACCTTC.

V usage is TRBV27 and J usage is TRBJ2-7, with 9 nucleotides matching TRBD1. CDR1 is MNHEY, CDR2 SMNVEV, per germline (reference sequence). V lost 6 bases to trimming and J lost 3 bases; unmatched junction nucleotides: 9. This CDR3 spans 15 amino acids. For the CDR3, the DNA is TGTGCCAGCAGGCCTCCGGGACAGGGCTTCTACGAGCAGTACTTC. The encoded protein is CASRPPGQGFYEQYF.

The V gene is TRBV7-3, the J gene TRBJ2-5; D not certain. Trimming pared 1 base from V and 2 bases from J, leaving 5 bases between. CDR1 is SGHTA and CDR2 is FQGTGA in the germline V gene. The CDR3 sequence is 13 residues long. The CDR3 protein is CASSLNTQETQYF. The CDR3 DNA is TGTGCCAGCAGCTTAAACACACAAGAGACCCAGTACTTC.

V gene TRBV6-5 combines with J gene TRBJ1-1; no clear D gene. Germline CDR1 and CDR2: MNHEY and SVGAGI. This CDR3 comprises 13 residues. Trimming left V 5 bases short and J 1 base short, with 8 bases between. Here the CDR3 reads CASSPGGNTEAFF. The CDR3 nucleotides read TGTGCCAGCAGTCCCGGCGGGAACACTGAAGCTTTCTTT.

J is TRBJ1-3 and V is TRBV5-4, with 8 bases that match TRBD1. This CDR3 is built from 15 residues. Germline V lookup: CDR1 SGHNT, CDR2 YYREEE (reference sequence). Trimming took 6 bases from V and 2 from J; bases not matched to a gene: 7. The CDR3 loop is CASTIQGAAGNTIYF. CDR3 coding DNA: TGTGCCAGCACCATTCAGGGGGCAGCTGGAAACACCATATATTTT. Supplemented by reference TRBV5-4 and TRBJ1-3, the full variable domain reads ETGVTQSPTHLIKTRGQQVTLRCSSQSGHNTVSWYQQALGQGPQFIFQYYREEENGRGNFPPRFSGLQFPNYSSELNVNALELDDSALYLCASTIQGAAGNTIYFGEGSWLTVV.

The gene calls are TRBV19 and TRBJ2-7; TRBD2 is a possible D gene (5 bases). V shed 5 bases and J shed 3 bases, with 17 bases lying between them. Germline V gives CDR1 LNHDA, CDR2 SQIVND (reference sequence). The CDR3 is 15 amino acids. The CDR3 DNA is TGTGCCAGTAGTGATTCACTAGGTGGAATCTACGAGCAGTACTTC. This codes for CASSDSLGGIYEQYF.

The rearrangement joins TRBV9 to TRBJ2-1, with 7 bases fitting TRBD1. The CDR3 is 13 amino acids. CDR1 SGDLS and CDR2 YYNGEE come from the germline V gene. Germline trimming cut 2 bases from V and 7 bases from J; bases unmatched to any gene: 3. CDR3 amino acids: CASSVDRVNEQFF. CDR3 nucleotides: TGTGCCAGCAGCGTCGACAGGGTGAATGAGCAGTTCTTC.

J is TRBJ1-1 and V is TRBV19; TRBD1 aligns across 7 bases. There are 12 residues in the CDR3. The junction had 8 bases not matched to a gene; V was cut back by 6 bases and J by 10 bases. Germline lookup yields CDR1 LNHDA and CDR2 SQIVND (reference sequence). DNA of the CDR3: TGTGCCAGTAGGACAGGGACAAGGGGAGCTTTCTTT. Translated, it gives CASRTGTRGAFF.

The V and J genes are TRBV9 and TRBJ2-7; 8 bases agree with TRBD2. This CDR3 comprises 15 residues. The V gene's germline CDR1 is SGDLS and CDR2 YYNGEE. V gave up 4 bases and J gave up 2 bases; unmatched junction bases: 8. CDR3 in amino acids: CASSSSGSSAYEQYF. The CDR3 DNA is TGTGCCAGCAGCTCTAGCGGGTCGAGCGCCTACGAGCAGTACTTC.

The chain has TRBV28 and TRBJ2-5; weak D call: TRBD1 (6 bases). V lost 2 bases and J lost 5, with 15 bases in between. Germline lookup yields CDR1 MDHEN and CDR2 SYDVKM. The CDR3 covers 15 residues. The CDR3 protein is CASSLAAAGDETQYF. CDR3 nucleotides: TGTGCCAGCAGTTTAGCAGCCGCAGGGGACGAGACCCAGTACTTC.

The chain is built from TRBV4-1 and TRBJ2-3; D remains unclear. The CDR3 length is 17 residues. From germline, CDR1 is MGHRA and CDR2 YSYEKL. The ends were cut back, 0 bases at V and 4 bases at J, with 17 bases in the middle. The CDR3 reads CASSQDIHGEWADTQYF. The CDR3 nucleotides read TGCGCCAGCAGCCAAGATATTCACGGAGAATGGGCAGATACGCAGTATTTT.

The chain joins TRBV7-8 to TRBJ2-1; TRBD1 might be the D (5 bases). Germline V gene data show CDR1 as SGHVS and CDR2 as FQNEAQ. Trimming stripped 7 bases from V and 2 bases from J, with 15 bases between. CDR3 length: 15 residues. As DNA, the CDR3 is TGTGCCAGCACCCTAGGGGTGGGTCCCTACAATGAGCAGTTCTTC. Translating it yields CASTLGVGPYNEQFF. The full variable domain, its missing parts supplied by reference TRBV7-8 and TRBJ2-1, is GAGVSQSPRYKVAKRGQDVALRCDPISGHVSLFWYQQALGQGPEFLTYFQNEAQLDKSGLPSDRFFAERPEGSVSTLKIQRTQQEDSAVYLCASTLGVGPYNEQFFGPGTRLTVL.

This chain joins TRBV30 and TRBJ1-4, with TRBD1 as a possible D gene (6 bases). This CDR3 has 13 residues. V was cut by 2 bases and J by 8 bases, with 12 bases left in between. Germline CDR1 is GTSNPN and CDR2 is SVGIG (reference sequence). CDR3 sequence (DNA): TGTGCCTGGAGTCGGGACAAGGGAGAAAAACTGTTTTTT. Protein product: CAWSRDKGEKLFF.

The CDR3 coding sequence is TGTGCCATCAGTGGGGGCCCCTTATTCCGACAGGACAATGAGCAGTTCTTC. Its translation: CAISGGPLFRQDNEQFF. This chain links TRBV10-3 with TRBJ2-1, with D possibly TRBD1 on 6 matching bases. This CDR3 is built from 17 residues. Trimming removed 4 bases from V and 5 bases from J, with 21 bases in between. Looked up from germline, CDR1 is ENHRY and CDR2 is SYGVKD.

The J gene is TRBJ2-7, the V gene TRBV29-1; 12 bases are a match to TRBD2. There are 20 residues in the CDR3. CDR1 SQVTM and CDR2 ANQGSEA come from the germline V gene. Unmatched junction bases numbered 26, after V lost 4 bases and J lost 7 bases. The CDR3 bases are TGCAGCGTTGGCGGTTTGGTTACAGGTCTCCTAGCGGGAGGGCCTTTTGAGCAGTACTTC. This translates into CSVGGLVTGLLAGGPFEQYF.

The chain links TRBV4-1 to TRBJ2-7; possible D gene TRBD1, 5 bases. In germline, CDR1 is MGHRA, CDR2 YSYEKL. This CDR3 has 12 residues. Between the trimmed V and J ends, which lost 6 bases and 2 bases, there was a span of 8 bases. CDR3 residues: CASSVDTYEQYF. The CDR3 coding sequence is TGCGCCAGCAGTGTGGACACCTACGAGCAGTACTTC.